This TCR beta chain was recorded in a study of cytomegalovirus exposure and HLA in healthy donors. Study-wide findings and caveats: Researchers reported in a later analysis that a missense DCLRE1C variant was tied to TCR beta V- and J-gene trimming. Specificity for CMV antigens was confirmed in vitro for three of the CMV-associated chains. Relative to the approximately 660-donor mean, N-insertions were reportedly fewer in an Asian-associated ancestry cluster in a later analysis.

The PCR contained 60 Vbeta and 13 Jbeta primers. Here immunoSEQ multiplex PCR was the method, and the copy in TCRdb shows in-frame clones only, minus some. The data contain under 100,000 clones, roughly 64% of them seen just once; the ten biggest clones take up about 15%. Looked up from germline, CDR1 is KGHSH and CDR2 is LQKENI. The CDR3 is made up of 15 amino acids. The germline V and J ends were trimmed by 0 bases and 6 bases, with 14 bases remaining between them. Worth noting for this clone: Its antigen is still unknown.

The chain carries TRBV18 and TRBJ1-2, with D possibly matching TRBD1 (5 bases). This sequence originates from a woman in her 40s in good health and CMV-seropositive. The specimen sequenced was PBMCs. CDR3 sequence: CASSPPTRVADGYTF. The DNA for the CDR3 is TGTGCCAGCTCACCACCTACCAGGGTAGCGGATGGCTACACCTTC. The full variable domain, with the rest looked up from reference TRBV18 and TRBJ1-2, is NAGVMQNPRHLVRRRGQEARLRCSPMKGHSHVYWYRQLPEEGLKFMVYLQKENIIDESGMPKERFSAEFPKEGPSILRIQQVVRGDSAAYFCASSPPTRVADGYTFGSGTRLTVV.